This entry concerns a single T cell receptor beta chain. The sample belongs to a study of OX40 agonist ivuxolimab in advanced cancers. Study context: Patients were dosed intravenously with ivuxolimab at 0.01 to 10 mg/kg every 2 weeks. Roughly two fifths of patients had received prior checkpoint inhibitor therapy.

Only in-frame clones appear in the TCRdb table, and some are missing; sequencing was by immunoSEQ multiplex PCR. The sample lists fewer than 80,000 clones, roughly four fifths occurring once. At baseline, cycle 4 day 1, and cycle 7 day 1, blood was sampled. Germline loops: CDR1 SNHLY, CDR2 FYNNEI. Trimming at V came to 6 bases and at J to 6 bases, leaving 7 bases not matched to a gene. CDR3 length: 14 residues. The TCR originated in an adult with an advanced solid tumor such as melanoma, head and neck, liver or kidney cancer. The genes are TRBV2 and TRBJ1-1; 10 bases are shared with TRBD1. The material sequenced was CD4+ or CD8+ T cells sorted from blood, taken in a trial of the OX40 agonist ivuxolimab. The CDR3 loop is CASSLDRGRAEAFF. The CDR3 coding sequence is TGTGCCAGCAGCCTGGACAGGGGGAGGGCTGAAGCTTTCTTT.